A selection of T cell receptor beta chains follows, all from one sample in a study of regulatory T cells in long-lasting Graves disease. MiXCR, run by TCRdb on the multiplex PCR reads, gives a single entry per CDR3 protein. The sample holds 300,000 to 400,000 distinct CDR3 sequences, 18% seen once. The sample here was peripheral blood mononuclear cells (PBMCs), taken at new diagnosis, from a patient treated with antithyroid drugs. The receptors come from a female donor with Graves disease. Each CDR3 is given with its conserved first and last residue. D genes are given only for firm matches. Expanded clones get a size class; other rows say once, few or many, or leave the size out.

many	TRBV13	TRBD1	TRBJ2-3	CASSDGTGVNTDTQYF	TGTGCCAGCAGCGACGGGACAGGGGTAAACACAGATACGCAGTATTTT
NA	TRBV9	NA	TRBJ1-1	CASSDTPGSQGRAFF	TGTGCCAGCAGCGACACCCCGGGTTCCCAGGGGCGTGCTTTCTTT
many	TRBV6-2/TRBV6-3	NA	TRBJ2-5	CASSDGVDQETQYF	TGTGCCAGCAGTGACGGGGTCGATCAAGAGACCCAGTACTTC
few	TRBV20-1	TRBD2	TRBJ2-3	CSARDWASGPRTDTQYF	TGCAGTGCTAGAGATTGGGCTAGCGGGCCCCGCACAGATACGCAGTATTTT
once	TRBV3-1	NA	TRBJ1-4	CASSPPGRPNEKLFF	TGTGCCAGCAGCCCTCCGGGACGGCCTAATGAAAAACTGTTTTTT
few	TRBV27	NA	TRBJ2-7	CASSLSRRHYEQYF	TGTGCCAGCAGTTTATCCCGCAGGCACTACGAGCAGTACTTC
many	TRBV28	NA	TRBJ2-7	CASSLYSPLGREQYF	TGTGCCAGCAGTTTATATTCCCCCCTGGGGAGGGAGCAGTACTTC
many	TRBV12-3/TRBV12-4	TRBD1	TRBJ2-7	CASRESGTGFYEQYF	TGTGCCAGCAGAGAATCAGGGACAGGGTTCTACGAGCAGTACTTC
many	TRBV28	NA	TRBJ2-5	CASSPTGLGGETQYF	TGTGCCAGCAGCCCCACCGGACTAGGGGGAGAGACCCAGTACTTC
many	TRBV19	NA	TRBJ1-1	CASRDGNQVMNTEAFF	TGTGCCAGTAGGGATGGAAATCAGGTGATGAACACTGAAGCTTTCTTT
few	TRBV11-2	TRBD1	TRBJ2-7	CASSPGQGRAYEQYF	TGTGCCAGCAGCCCGGGACAGGGCCGCGCCTACGAGCAGTACTTC
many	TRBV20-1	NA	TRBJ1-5	CSARPRGARLDQPQHF	TGCAGTGCTAGACCTCGGGGGGCACGTCTCGATCAGCCCCAGCATTTT
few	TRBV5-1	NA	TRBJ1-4	CASKKSGSYEKLFF	TGCGCCAGCAAAAAGTCAGGGAGTTATGAAAAACTGTTTTTT
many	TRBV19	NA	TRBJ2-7	CASSTGYEQYF	TGTGCCAGCAGTACAGGCTACGAGCAGTACTTC
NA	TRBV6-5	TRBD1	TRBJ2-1	CASGYSADRADLRGSYDEQFF	TGTGCCAGCGGCTACTCCGCGGACAGGGCTGATCTGAGGGGGTCGTACGATGAGCAGTTCTTC
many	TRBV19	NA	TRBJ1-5	CASSIDPGRQHF	TGTGCCAGTAGTATAGATCCCGGGCGCCAGCATTTT
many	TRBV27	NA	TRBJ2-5	CASSTSFQETQYF	TGTGCCAGCAGTACTAGCTTCCAAGAGACCCAGTACTTC
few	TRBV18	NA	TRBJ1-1	CASSPELQVLNTEAFF	TGTGCCAGCTCACCAGAATTACAGGTTCTGAACACTGAAGCTTTCTTT
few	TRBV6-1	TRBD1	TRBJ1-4	CASRIDRGNEKLFF	TGTGCCAGCAGAATCGACAGGGGTAATGAAAAACTGTTTTTT
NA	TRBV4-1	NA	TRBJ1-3	CASSRRVISGNTIYF	TGCGCCAGCAGCCGCCGGGTTATCTCTGGAAACACCATATATTTT
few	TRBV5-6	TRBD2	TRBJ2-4	CASSPKTSGVAKNIQYF	TGTGCCAGCAGCCCCAAAACTAGCGGGGTAGCCAAAAACATTCAGTACTTC
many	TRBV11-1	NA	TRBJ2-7	CASSLSSAYEQYF	TGTGCCAGCAGCTTATCCTCAGCCTACGAGCAGTACTTC